The clone carrying this TCR beta chain has a count of ten or more. Separate cDNA molecules received unique molecular identifiers, which the library attached to them. MiXCR was run by TCRdb on the RACE reads, yielding one entry per CDR3 protein. The table shows some 96,000 distinct CDR3 sequences, with over 7.5% occurring only once. Noted time point: patch test 2, 6 weeks after DPC sensitization. Documented treatment: therapeutic diphenylcyclopropenone sensitization with weekly scalp DPC. These data belong to a study of human T cells and chemical hapten exposure. Trimming removed 2 bases at V and 3 bases at J, with 7 bases between. CDR1 is KGHSH, CDR2 LQKENI, per germline. This CDR3 has 13 residues.

The clonotype comes from a woman aged 40 to 50 with alopecia areata. Some clones in this sample may be carry-over from other donors' samples. The genes are TRBV18 and TRBJ2-5; a possible D gene is TRBD1 (6 bases). The sample was whole blood, taken in connection with sensitization to the hapten diphenylcyclopropenone (DPC). As DNA, the CDR3 is TGTGCCAGCTCACCAGGGACAAAAGAGACCCAGTACTTC. It is translated as CASSPGTKETQYF.